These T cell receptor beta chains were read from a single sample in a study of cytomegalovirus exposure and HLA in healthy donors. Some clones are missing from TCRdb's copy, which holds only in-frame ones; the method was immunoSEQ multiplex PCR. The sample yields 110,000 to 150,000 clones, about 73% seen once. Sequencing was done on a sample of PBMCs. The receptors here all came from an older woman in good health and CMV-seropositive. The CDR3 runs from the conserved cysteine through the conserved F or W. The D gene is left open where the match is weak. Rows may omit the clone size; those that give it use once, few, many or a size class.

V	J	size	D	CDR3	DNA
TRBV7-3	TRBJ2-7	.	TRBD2	CASSSSGGAYEQYF	TGTGCCAGCAGCTCCAGCGGGGGGGCCTACGAGCAGTACTTC
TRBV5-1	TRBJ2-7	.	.	CASSLEGHHYEQYF	TGCGCCAGCAGCTTGGAGGGGCACCACTACGAGCAGTACTTC
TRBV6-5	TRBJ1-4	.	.	CASRYHSTLEEKLFF	TGTGCCAGCAGATACCATAGCACTCTGGAAGAAAAACTGTTTTTT
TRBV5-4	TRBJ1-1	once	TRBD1	CASSLAGTGGAKAFF	TGTGCCAGCAGCTTGGCAGGGACAGGGGGCGCGAAAGCTTTCTTT
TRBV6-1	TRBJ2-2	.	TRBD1	CASRKTGDRTGELFF	TGTGCCAGCAGAAAGACAGGGGACCGCACCGGGGAGCTGTTTTTT
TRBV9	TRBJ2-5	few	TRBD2	CASSARGGSLETQYF	TGTGCCAGCAGCGCCCGGGGGGGCAGTTTGGAGACCCAGTACTTC
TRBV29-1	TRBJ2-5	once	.	CSVAFRREETQYF	TGCAGCGTTGCGTTTAGGCGGGAAGAGACCCAGTACTTC
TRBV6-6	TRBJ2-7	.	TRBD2	CASSYPKGLAQYEQYF	TGTGCCAGCAGTTACCCAAAGGGACTAGCGCAATACGAGCAGTACTTC
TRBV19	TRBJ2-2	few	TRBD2	CASSIPSGSTGELFF	TGTGCCAGTAGTATCCCTAGCGGGAGCACCGGGGAGCTGTTTTTT
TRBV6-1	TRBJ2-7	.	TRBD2	CASSERSSGGYEQYF	TGTGCCAGCAGTGAGCGGTCTAGCGGAGGCTACGAGCAGTACTTC
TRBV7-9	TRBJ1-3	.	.	CASSSRVSSGNTIYF	TGTGCCAGCAGCTCCAGGGTGAGCTCTGGAAACACCATATATTTT
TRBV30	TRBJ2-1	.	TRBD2	CAWKRTSGRAPQTTSYNEQFF	TGTGCCTGGAAGAGGACTAGCGGGAGGGCCCCCCAAACCACCTCCTACAATGAGCAGTTCTTC
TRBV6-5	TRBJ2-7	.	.	CASRTPGLLYEQYF	TGTGCCAGCAGAACACCGGGACTGCTGTACGAGCAGTACTTC
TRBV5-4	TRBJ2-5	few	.	CASSLPAVQETQYF	TGTGCCAGCAGCTTGCCAGCGGTGCAAGAGACCCAGTACTTC
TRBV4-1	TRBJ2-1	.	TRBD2	CASSQILAEQFF	TGCGCCAGCAGCCAAATACTAGCGGAGCAGTTCTTC
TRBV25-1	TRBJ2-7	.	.	CASSPQGPTYEQYF	TGTGCCAGCAGTCCTCAGGGGCCGACCTACGAGCAGTACTTC
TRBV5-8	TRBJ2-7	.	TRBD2	CASSQTSGISYEQYF	TGTGCCAGCAGCCAGACTAGCGGGATCTCCTACGAGCAGTACTTC
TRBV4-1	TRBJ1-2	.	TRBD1	CASSRGQGTFDGYTF	TGCGCCAGCAGCCGGGGACAGGGAACGTTCGATGGCTACACCTTC
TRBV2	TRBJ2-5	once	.	CASRRDFGTQYF	TGTGCCAGCAGGAGGGACTTCGGGACCCAGTACTTC
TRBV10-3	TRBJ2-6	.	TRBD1	CAVRTGVSGANVLTF	TGTGCCGTCCGGACAGGGGTGTCTGGGGCCAACGTCCTGACTTTC
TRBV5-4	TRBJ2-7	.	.	CASSFPGHPYEQYF	TGTGCCAGCAGCTTCCCGGGACACCCCTACGAGCAGTACTTC
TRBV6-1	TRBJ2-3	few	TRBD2	CASGLGHTDTQYF	TGTGCCAGTGGACTAGGCCATACAGATACGCAGTATTTT
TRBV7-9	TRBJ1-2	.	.	CASSGLAGRGYTF	TGTGCCAGCAGCGGCCTGGCGGGGCGAGGCTACACCTTC
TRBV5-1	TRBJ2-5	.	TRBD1	CASGQGVQETQYF	TGCGCCAGCGGACAGGGAGTCCAAGAGACCCAGTACTTC
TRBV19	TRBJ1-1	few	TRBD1	CASSNGQGARAFF	TGTGCCAGTAGTAATGGACAGGGGGCGCGAGCTTTCTTT
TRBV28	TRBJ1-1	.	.	CASSPTGKGDTEAFF	TGTGCCAGCAGTCCAACAGGGAAGGGGGACACTGAAGCTTTCTTT
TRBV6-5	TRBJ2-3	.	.	CASSYSPYFSTDTQYF	TGTGCCAGCAGTTACTCCCCGTACTTTAGCACAGATACGCAGTATTTT
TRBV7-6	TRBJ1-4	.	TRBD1	CASSLAGGKKLFF	TGTGCCAGCAGCTTAGCAGGGGGCAAAAAACTGTTTTTT
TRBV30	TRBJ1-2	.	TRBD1	CAWEQGAGGYTF	TGTGCCTGGGAACAGGGGGCAGGAGGCTACACCTTC
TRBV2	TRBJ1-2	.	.	CASSEVVGFSYGYTF	TGTGCCAGCAGTGAAGTTGTCGGTTTTAGCTATGGCTACACCTTC
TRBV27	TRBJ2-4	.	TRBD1	CASSLWGQGENIQYF	TGTGCCAGCAGTTTATGGGGACAGGGGGAGAACATTCAGTACTTC
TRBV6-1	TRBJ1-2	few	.	CASSGGRRLDPTNYGYTF	TGTGCCAGCAGTGGGGGCAGGCGACTCGATCCTACTAACTATGGCTACACCTTC
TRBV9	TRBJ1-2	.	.	CASSVATRFEGYTF	TGTGCCAGCAGCGTAGCTACTAGGTTCGAGGGCTACACCTTC
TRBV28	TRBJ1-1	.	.	CASSISAFVFNRGKDTEAFF	TGTGCCAGCAGTATTTCCGCCTTCGTCTTTAATAGGGGAAAGGACACTGAAGCTTTCTTT
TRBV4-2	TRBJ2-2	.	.	CASSVSTGELFF	TGTGCCAGCAGCGTTAGCACCGGGGAGCTGTTTTTT
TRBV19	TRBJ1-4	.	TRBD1	CASSMRGQGPTNEKLFF	TGTGCCAGTAGTATGCGTGGACAGGGCCCGACTAATGAAAAACTGTTTTTT
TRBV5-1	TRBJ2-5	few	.	CASSLGGQETQYF	TGCGCCAGCAGCTTGGGAGGCCAAGAGACCCAGTACTTC
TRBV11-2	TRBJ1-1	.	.	CASSTGHRNTEAFF	TGTGCCAGCAGCACTGGACATAGAAACACTGAAGCTTTCTTT
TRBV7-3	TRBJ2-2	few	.	CASSLMGVNTGELFF	TGTGCCAGCAGCTTAATGGGAGTCAACACCGGGGAGCTGTTTTTT
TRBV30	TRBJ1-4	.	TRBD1	CAWSAGQGAYEKLFF	TGTGCCTGGAGTGCAGGACAGGGGGCCTATGAAAAACTGTTTTTT
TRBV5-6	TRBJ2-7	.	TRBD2	CASSLDLAGGYYEQYF	TGTGCCAGCAGCTTGGACTTAGCGGGAGGTTACTACGAGCAGTACTTC
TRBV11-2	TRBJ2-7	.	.	CASSLAGRASSYEQYF	TGTGCCAGCAGCTTAGCGGGGAGAGCTAGCTCCTACGAGCAGTACTTC
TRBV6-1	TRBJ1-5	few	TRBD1	CASSTDRGSNQPQHF	TGTGCCAGCAGTACAGACAGGGGTAGCAATCAGCCCCAGCATTTT
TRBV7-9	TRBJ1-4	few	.	CASREGGAGEKLFF	TGTGCCAGCCGCGAGGGGGGGGCTGGGGAAAAACTGTTTTTT
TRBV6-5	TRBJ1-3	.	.	CASSVSRSGNTIYF	TGTGCCAGCAGTGTTAGCCGCTCTGGAAACACCATATATTTT
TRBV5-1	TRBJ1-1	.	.	CASSFEGRLRQGTEAFF	TGCGCCAGCAGCTTCGAAGGTCGGCTCAGGCAGGGGACTGAAGCTTTCTTT
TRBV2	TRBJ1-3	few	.	CAVQGDTIYF	TGTGCCGTACAGGGTGACACCATATATTTT
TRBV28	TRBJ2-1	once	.	CATLGGVIDEQFF	TGTGCCACCTTAGGGGGAGTGATCGATGAGCAGTTCTTC